This entry concerns a single T cell receptor beta chain. The antigen is undetermined. Only in-frame clones appear in the TCRdb table, and some are missing; sequencing was by immunoSEQ multiplex PCR. The table lists around 100,000 clones, more than 65% of them singletons. This sample was included in a study of Ad26.COV2.S vaccination and SARS-CoV-2 variants. Study-level findings and limits: Participants in the vaccine arm had higher spike-specific TCR breadth; placebo recipients had lower.

The sequence came from a human donor who had recovered from COVID-19. The material sequenced was peripheral blood, taken after recovery from COVID-19.

CDR3 protein: CASTVGTLTFYTF. The CDR3 DNA follows: TGTGCCAGCACCGTCGGGACACTGACTTTCTACACCTTC. This chain links TRBV28 with TRBJ1-2; maybe TRBD1 (6 bases). The V gene's germline CDR1 is MDHEN and CDR2 SYDVKM. Between the trimmed V and J ends, which lost 7 bases and 10 bases, there was a span of 19 bases. There are 13 residues in the CDR3.